These 3 T cell receptor beta chains share one sample of origin, sequenced in a study of shared clonotypes between healthy human individuals. Cells designated naive CD8 were CD45RO-negative and were positively selected for CCR7, with terminally differentiated effector memory CD45RA+ cells excluded. Sequencing used immunoSEQ multiplex PCR; TCRdb keeps in-frame clones, though not all of them. The data show about 2.2 million clones, 85% to 95% seen once. Material for sequencing was naive CD8+ T cells from PBMCs. The receptors were sampled from a man between 18 and 35 years old in good health. Some clones in this sample may be carry-over from other donors' samples.

The V gene is TRBV5-4, the J gene TRBJ2-7; D not certain. V gave up 0 bases and J gave up 1 base, with 8 bases separating them. This CDR3 region has 14 residues. The germline V gene encodes CDR1 SGHNT and CDR2 YYREEE (reference sequence). The CDR3 coding sequence is TGTGCCAGCAGCTTGGGATTGTCATCCTACGAGCAGTACTTC. Translation gives CASSLGLSSYEQYF.

Regarding this clone: This same CDR3 is encoded by further DNA sequences in the sample. V usage is TRBV19 and J usage is TRBJ1-5; D perhaps matches TRBD1 (5 bases). The germline V and J ends were trimmed by 6 bases and 4 bases, with 7 bases remaining between them. This CDR3 spans 12 amino acids. CDR1 is LNHDA and CDR2 is SQIVND in the germline V gene (reference sequence). In nucleotides, the CDR3 is TGTGCCAGTAGCGGGGGGAATCAGCCCCAGCATTTT. This sequence encodes CASSGGNQPQHF.

The genes are TRBV30 and TRBJ1-5; D is unclear. Germline assignment: CDR1 GTSNPN and CDR2 SVGIG (reference sequence). The CDR3 covers 14 residues. Trimming left V 1 base short and J 5 bases short, with 12 bases between. For the CDR3, the DNA is TGTGCCTGGAGTGCCTACCGAACGGATCAGCCCCAGCATTTT. Its protein product is CAWSAYRTDQPQHF.